The present entry profiles one T cell receptor (beta chain) with its context. As yet, its antigen is unknown. CDR3 size: 13 residues. Trimming left V 8 bases short and J 2 bases short, with 9 bases between. Germline lookup yields CDR1 MNHEY and CDR2 SMNVEV (reference sequence). The method was immunoSEQ multiplex PCR; TCRdb's version includes in-frame clones alone and lacks a portion of them. The table includes about 97,000 clones, 75% to 90% detected once. The data originate from a study of PD-1 blockade in classical Hodgkin lymphoma. Study outcomes and limitations: Healthy donors reportedly exceeded newly diagnosed patients in baseline TCR diversity.

Brentuximab vedotin exposure varied among the patients, all of whom had relapsed after autologous stem cell transplantation. This sequence joins TRBV27 and TRBJ2-2; D remains unclear. Sequencing was performed on peripheral blood mononuclear cells (PBMCs), taken at baseline. This clonotype was obtained from a human donor with classical Hodgkin lymphoma. The CDR3 nucleotides are TGTGCCAGCGCCATATTAAACACCGGGGAGCTGTTTTTT. Its translation is CASAILNTGELFF.